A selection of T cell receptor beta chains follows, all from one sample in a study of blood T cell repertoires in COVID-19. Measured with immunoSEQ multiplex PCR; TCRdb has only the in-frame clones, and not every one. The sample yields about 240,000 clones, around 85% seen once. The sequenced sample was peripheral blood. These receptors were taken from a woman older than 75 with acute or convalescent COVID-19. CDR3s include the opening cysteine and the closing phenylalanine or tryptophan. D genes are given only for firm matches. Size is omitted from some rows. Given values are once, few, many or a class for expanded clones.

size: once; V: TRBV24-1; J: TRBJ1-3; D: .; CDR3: CATQGNGNTIYF; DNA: TGTGCCACACAGGGTAATGGAAACACCATATATTTT
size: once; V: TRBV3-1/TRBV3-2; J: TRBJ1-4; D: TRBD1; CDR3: CASSQEGTDSEKLFF; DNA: TGTGCCAGCAGCCAGGAAGGGACAGATAGTGAAAAACTGTTTTTT
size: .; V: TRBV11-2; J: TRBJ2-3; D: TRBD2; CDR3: CASRRVRGGSRTDTQYF; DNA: TGTGCCAGCAGACGTGTCCGGGGGGGCAGTCGCACAGATACGCAGTATTTT
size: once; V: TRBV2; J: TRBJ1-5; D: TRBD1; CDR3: CASSLEGALYSNQPQHF; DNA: TGTGCCAGCAGCCTCGAGGGGGCACTCTATAGCAATCAGCCCCAGCATTTT
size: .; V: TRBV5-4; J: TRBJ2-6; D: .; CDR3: CASSSGLPSGANVLTF; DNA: TGTGCCAGCAGCTCGGGACTCCCCTCTGGGGCCAACGTCCTGACTTTC
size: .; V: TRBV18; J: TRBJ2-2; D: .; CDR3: CASSPQIPGGQAGELFF; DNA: TGTGCCAGCTCACCACAGATCCCAGGTGGGCAAGCCGGGGAGCTGTTTTTT
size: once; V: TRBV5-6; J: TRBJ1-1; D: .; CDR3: CASSLGGRATEAFF; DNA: TGTGCCAGCAGCTTGGGGGGGAGGGCCACTGAAGCTTTCTTT
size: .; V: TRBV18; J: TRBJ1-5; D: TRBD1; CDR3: CASSQGAGQPQHF; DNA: TGTGCCAGCTCACAGGGGGCGGGTCAGCCCCAGCATTTT
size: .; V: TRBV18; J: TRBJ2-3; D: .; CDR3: CASSPYGGATDTQYF; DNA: TGTGCCAGCTCACCATATGGCGGGGCCACAGATACGCAGTATTTT
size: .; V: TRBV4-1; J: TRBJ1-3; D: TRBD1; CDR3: CASSRPGTGTSGNTIYF; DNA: TGCGCCAGCAGCCGTCCCGGGACAGGGACCTCTGGAAACACCATATATTTT
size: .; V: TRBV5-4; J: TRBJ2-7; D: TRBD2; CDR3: CASSLGLAGEQYF; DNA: TGTGCCAGCAGCCTGGGACTAGCGGGCGAGCAGTACTTC
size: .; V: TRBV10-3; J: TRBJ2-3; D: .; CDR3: CAISETGSTDTQYF; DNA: TGTGCCATCAGTGAGACAGGAAGCACAGATACGCAGTATTTT
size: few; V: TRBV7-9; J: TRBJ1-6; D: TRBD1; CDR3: CASSPSRDSNSPLHF; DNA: TGTGCCAGCAGTCCCTCCCGGGACAGTAATTCACCCCTCCACTTT
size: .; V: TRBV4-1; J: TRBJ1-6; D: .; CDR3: CASSQDPTGSSPLHF; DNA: TGCGCCAGCAGCCAAGATCCAACGGGGAGCTCACCCCTCCACTTT
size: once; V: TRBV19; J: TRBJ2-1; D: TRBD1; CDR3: CATITGVGRYNEQFF; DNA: TGTGCCACCATTACAGGGGTTGGACGGTACAATGAGCAGTTCTTC
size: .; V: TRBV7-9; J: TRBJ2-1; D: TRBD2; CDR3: CASSPRGGASSYNEQFF; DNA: TGTGCCAGCAGCCCGCGGGGGGGGGCCTCGTCCTACAATGAGCAGTTCTTC
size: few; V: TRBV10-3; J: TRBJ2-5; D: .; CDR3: CAISAGGSLETQYF; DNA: TGTGCCATCAGTGCCGGGGGAAGCTTGGAGACCCAGTACTTC
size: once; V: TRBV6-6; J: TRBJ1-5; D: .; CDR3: CASRRGTNQPQHF; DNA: TGTGCCAGCAGACGGGGAACGAATCAGCCCCAGCATTTT
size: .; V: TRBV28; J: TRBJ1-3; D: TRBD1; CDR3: CASSSAGGRGNTIYF; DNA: TGTGCCAGCAGTTCCGCAGGGGGAAGAGGAAACACCATATATTTT
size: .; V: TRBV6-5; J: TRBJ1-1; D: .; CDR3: CASSYSSGGKRTEAFF; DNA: TGTGCCAGCAGTTACTCATCCGGGGGTAAGCGCACTGAAGCTTTCTTT
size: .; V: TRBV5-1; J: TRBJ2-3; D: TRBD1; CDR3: CASSPGQVVADTQYF; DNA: TGCGCCAGCAGCCCCGGACAGGTCGTGGCAGATACGCAGTATTTT
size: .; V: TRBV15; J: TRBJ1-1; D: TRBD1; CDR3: CATSKPGQKNTEAFF; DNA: TGTGCCACCAGCAAACCGGGACAGAAGAACACTGAAGCTTTCTTT
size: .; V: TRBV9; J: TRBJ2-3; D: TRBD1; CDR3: CASSADRGRADTQYF; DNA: TGTGCCAGCAGCGCAGACAGGGGGCGTGCAGATACGCAGTATTTT
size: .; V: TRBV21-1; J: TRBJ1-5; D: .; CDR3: CASSKETGGQPQHF; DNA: TGTGCCAGCAGCAAAGAGACCGGGGGTCAGCCCCAGCATTTT
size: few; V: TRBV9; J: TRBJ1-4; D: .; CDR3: CASPLRNSNEKLFF; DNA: TGTGCCAGCCCCCTACGGAACAGCAATGAAAAACTGTTTTTT
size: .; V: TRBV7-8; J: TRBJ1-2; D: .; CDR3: CASSRIISGASQDGYTF; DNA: TGTGCCAGCAGCCGTATTATCTCAGGGGCTTCCCAAGATGGCTACACCTTC
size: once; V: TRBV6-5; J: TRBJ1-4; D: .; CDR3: CASSLWGANEKLFF; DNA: TGTGCCAGCAGCCTATGGGGGGCTAATGAAAAACTGTTTTTT
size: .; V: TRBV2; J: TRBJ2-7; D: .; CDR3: CASSEQGTSNEQYF; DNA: TGTGCCAGCAGTGAGCAGGGGACATCGAACGAGCAGTACTTC
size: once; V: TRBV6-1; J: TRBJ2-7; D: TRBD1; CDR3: CASSEEGTGAYEQYF; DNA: TGTGCCAGCAGTGAAGAGGGGACAGGGGCATACGAGCAGTACTTC
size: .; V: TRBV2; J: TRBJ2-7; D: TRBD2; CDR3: CASSQRGGPSYEQYF; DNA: TGTGCCAGCAGCCAGCGGGGGGGCCCCTCCTACGAGCAGTACTTC
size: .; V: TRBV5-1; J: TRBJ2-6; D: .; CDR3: CASSFGGTGANVLTF; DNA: TGCGCCAGCAGCTTCGGGGGTACTGGGGCCAACGTCCTGACTTTC
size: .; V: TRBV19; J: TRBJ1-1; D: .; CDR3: CASSSSSAGNTEAFF; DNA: TGTGCCAGTAGCTCAAGCTCGGCAGGGAACACTGAAGCTTTCTTT